The source of this TCR beta chain is a study of blood T cell repertoires in COVID-19. The protocol was immunoSEQ multiplex PCR, while the TCRdb copy is restricted to in-frame clones and leaves out a portion. The sample holds 300,000 or so clones, around 89% seen once. V was clipped by 6 bases and J by 8 bases; unmatched bases: 11. Germline CDR1 and CDR2: SNHLY and FYNNEI. This CDR3 is built from 14 residues. The chain uses TRBV2 and TRBJ1-2, with 8 bases matching TRBD1. Sequencing was carried out using peripheral blood. The sequence derives from a woman under 40 who had recovered from COVID-19. DNA of the CDR3: TGTGCCAGCAGAACGTTAGGACAGGGTGGAGGCTACACCTTC. Protein sequence: CASRTLGQGGGYTF.